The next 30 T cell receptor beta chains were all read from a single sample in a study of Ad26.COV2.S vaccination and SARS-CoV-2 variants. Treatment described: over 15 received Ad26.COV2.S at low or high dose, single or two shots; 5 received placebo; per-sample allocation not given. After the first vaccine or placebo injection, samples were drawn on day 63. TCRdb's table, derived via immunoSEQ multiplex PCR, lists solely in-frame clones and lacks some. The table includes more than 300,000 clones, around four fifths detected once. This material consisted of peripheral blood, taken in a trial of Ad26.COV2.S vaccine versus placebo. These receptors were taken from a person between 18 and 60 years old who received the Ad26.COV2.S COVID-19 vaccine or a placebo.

CDR3 region: CASSLGSPNEKLFF. CDR3 sequence (DNA): TGCGCCAGCAGCTTGGGTTCACCTAATGAAAAACTGTTTTTT. The V gene is TRBV5-1, the J gene TRBJ1-4, with unresolved D. V was shortened by 0 bases and J by 3 bases, with 6 bases between the two germline ends. This CDR3 comprises 14 residues. Germline CDR1 reads SGHRS; CDR2 reads YFSETQ.

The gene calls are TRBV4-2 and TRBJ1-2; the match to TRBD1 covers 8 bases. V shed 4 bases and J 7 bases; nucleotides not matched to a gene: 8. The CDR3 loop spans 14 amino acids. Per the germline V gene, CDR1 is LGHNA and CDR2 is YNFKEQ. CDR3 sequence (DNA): TGTGCCAGCAGCCGGGCCGGACAGGGAGGTGGCTACACCTTC. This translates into CASSRAGQGGGYTF.

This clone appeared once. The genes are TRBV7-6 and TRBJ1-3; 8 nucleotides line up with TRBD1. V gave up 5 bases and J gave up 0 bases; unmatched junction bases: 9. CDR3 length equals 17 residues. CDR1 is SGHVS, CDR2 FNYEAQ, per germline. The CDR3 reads CASSGYRGATSGNTIYF. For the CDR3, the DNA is TGTGCCAGCAGCGGATACAGGGGGGCTACCTCTGGAAACACCATATATTTT.

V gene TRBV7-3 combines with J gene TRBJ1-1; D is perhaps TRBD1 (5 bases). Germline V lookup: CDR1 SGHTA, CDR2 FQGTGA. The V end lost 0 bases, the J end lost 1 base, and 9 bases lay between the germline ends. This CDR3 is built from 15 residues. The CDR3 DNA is TGTGCCAGCAGCTTAACAGGGACGGCGAACACTGAAGCTTTCTTT. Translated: CASSLTGTANTEAFF. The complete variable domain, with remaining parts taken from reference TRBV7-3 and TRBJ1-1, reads GAGVSQTPSNKVTEKGKYVELRCDPISGHTALYWYRQSLGQGPEFLIYFQGTGAADDSGLPNDRFFAVRPEGSVSTLKIQRTERGDSAVYLCASSLTGTANTEAFFGQGTRLTVV.

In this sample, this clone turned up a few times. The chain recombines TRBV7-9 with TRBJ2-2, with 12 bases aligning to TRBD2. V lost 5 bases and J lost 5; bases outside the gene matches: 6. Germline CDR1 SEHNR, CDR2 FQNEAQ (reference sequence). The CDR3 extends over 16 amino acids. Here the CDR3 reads CASSARLAGETGELFF. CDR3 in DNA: TGTGCCAGCAGCGCTCGACTAGCGGGGGAGACCGGGGAGCTGTTTTTT.

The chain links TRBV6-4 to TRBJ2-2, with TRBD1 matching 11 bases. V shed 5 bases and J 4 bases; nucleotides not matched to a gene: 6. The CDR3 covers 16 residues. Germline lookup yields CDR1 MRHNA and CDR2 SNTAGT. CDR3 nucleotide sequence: TGTGCCAGCAGTCCGGACAGGGGGCAGCTCACCGGGGAGCTGTTTTTT. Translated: CASSPDRGQLTGELFF.

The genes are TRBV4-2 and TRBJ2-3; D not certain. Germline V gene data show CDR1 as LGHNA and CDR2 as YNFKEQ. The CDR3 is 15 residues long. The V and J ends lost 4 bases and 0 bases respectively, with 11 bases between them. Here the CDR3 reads CASSPARWSTDTQYF. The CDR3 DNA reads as TGTGCCAGCAGCCCCGCGCGTTGGAGCACAGATACGCAGTATTTT.

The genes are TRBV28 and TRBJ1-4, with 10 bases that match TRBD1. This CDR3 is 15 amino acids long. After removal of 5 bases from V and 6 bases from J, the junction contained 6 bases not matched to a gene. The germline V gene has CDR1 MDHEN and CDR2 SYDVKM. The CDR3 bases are TGTGCCAGCAGTACGACAGGGGGCGGGGATGAAAAACTGTTTTTT. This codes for CASSTTGGGDEKLFF. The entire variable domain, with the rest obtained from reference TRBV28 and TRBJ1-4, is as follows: DVKVTQSSRYLVKRTGEKVFLECVQDMDHENMFWYRQDPGLGLRLIYFSYDVKMKEKGDIPEGYSVSREKKERFSLILESASTNQTSMYLCASSTTGGGDEKLFFGSGTQLSVL.

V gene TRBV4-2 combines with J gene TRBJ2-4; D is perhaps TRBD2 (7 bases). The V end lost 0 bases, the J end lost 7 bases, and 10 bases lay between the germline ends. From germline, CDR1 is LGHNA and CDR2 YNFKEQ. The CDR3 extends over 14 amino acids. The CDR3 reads CASSQERGGNIQYF. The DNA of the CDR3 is TGTGCCAGCAGCCAAGAAAGGGGGGGGAACATTCAGTACTTC.

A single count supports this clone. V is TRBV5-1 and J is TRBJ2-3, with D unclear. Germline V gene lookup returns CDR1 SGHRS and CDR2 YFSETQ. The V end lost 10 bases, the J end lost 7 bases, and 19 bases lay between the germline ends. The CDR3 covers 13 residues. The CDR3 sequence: CAEYGGPLNTQYF. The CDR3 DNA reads TGCGCCGAGTACGGCGGTCCACTCAATACGCAGTATTTT. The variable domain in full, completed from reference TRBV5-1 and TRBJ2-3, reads KAGVTQTPRYLIKTRGQQVTLSCSPISGHRSVSWYQQTPGQGLQFLFEYFSETQRNKGNFPGRFSGRQFSNSRSEMNVSTLELGDSALYLCAEYGGPLNTQYFGPGTRLTVL.

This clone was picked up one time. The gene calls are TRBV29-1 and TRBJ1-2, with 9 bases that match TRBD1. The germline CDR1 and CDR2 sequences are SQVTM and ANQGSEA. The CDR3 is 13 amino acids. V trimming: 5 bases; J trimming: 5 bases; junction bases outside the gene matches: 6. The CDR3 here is CSVNSGQGYGYTF. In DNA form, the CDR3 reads TGCAGCGTTAACTCCGGACAGGGGTATGGCTACACCTTC.

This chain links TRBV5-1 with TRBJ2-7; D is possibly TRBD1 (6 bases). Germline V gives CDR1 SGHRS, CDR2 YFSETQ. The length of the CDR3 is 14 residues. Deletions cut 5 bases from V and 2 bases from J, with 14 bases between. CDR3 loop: CASSLRGNTYEQYF. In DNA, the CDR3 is TGCGCCAGCAGTCTCAGGGGAAATACCTACGAGCAGTACTTC. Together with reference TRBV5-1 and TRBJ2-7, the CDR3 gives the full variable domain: KAGVTQTPRYLIKTRGQQVTLSCSPISGHRSVSWYQQTPGQGLQFLFEYFSETQRNKGNFPGRFSGRQFSNSRSEMNVSTLELGDSALYLCASSLRGNTYEQYFGPGTRLTVT.

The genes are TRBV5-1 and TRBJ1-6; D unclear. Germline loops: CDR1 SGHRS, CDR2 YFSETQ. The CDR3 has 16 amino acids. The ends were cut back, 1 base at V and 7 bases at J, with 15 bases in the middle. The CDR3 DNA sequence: TGCGCCAGCAGCTTGAGTGGGGAAGTTCAAAATTCACCCCTCCACTTT. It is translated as CASSLSGEVQNSPLHF.

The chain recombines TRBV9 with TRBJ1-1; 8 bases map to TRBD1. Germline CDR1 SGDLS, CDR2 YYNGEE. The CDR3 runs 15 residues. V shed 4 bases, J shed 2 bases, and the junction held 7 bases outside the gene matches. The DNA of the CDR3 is TGTGCCAGCAGCATCGGACAGGGCGTTAACACTGAAGCTTTCTTT. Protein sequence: CASSIGQGVNTEAFF. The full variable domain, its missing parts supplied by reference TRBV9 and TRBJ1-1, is DSGVTQTPKHLITATGQRVTLRCSPRSGDLSVYWYQQSLDQGLQFLIQYYNGEERAKGNILERFSAQQFPDLHSELNLSSLELGDSALYFCASSIGQGVNTEAFFGQGTRLTVV.

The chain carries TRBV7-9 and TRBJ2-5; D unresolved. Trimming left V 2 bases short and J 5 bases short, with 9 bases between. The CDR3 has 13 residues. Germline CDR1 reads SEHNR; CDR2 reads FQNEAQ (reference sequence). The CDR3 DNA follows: TGTGCCAGCAGCTTACAAGCGACGGAGACCCAGTACTTC. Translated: CASSLQATETQYF.

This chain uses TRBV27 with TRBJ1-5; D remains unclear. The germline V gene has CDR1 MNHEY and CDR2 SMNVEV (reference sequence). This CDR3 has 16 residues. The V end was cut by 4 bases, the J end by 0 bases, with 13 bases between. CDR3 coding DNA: TGTGCCAGCAGTTCACTACAGACCTATAGCAATCAGCCCCAGCATTTT. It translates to CASSSLQTYSNQPQHF.

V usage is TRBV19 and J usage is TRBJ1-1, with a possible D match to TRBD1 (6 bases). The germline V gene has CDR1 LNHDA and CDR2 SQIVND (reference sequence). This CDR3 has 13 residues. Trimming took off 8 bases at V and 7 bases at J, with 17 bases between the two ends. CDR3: CASLRTDYLEAFF. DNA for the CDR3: TGTGCCAGTCTCAGGACAGATTATCTTGAAGCTTTCTTT.

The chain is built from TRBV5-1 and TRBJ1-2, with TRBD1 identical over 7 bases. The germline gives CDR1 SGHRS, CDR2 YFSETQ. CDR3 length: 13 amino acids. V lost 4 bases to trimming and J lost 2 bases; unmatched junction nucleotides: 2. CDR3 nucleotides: TGCGCCAGCAGCCTGGACAGGAACTATGGCTACACCTTC. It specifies CASSLDRNYGYTF.

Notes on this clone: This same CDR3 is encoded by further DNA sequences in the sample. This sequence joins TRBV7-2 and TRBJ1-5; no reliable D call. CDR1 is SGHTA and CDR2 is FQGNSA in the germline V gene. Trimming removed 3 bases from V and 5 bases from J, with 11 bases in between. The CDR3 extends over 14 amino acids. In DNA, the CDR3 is TGTGCCAGCAGCTTCAGCGGTGGTGATCAGCCCCAGCATTTT. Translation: CASSFSGGDQPQHF.

CDR3 sequence (DNA): TGTGCCAGCAGCCAAAACAGGGAAGATACGCAGTATTTT. Translated: CASSQNREDTQYF. The V call is TRBV3-1 (or the pseudogene TRBV3-2), the J call TRBJ2-3; a weak D match, TRBD1 (6 bases). The germline V gene encodes CDR1 LGHDT and CDR2 YNNKEL (reference sequence). V lost 2 bases, J lost 5 bases, and 8 bases lay in between. The CDR3 covers 13 residues.

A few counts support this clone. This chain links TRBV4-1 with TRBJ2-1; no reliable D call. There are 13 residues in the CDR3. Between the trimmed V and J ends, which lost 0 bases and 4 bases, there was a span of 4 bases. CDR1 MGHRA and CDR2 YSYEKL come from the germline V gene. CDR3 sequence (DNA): TGCGCCAGCAGCCAAGACCTTTACAATGAGCAGTTCTTC. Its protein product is CASSQDLYNEQFF.

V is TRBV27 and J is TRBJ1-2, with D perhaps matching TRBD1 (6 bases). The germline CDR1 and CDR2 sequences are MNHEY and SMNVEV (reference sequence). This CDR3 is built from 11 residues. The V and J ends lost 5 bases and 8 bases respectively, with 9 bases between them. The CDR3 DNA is TGTGCCAGCAGTGCAGGGGTCGGCTACACCTTC. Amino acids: CASSAGVGYTF.

CDR3 bases: TGTGCCAGTAGTCAACATGGGGGTTTCGCCGCGGAGCTGTTTTTT. This sequence encodes CASSQHGGFAAELFF. V and J are TRBV19 and TRBJ2-2; D tentatively fits TRBD1 or TRBD2 (5 bases each). The CDR3 covers 15 residues. The V gene's germline CDR1 is LNHDA and CDR2 SQIVND (reference sequence). V dropped 5 bases and J dropped 10 bases, with 20 bases sitting between them.

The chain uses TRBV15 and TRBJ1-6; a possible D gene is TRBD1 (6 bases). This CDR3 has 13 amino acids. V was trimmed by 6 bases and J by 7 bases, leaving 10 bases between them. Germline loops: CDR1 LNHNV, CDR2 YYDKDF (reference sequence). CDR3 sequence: CATRTGLNSPLHF. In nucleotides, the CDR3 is TGTGCCACCAGAACAGGGTTAAATTCACCCCTCCACTTT.

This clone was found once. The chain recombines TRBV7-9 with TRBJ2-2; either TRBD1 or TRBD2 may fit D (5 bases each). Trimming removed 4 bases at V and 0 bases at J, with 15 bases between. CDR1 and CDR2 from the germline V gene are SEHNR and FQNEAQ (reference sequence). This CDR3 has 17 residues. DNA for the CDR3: TGTGCCAGCAGCTCTAGACTGGGACGGCCGAACACCGGGGAGCTGTTTTTT. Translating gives CASSSRLGRPNTGELFF.

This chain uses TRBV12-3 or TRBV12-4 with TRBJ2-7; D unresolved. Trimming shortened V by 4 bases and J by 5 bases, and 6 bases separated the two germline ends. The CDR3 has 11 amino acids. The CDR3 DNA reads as TGTGCCAGCAGTTATGAGGACGAGCAGTACTTC. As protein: CASSYEDEQYF.

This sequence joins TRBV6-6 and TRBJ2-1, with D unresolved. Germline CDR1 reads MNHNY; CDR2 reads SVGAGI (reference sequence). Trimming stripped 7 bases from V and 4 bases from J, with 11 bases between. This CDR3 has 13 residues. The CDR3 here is CASTQTLYNEQFF. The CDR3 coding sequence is TGTGCCAGCACCCAGACCCTTTACAATGAGCAGTTCTTC.

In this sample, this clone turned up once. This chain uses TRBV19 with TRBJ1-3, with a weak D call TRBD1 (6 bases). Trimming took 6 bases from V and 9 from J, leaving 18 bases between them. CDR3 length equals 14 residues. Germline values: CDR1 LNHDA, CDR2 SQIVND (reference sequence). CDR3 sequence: CASSRDTGVSTIYF. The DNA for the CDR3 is TGTGCCAGTAGCCGGGACACCGGTGTCTCCACCATATATTTT.

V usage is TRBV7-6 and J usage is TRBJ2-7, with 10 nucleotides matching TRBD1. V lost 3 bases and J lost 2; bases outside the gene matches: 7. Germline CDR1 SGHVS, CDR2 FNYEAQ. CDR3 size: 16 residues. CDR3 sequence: CASSFRQGALAYEQYF. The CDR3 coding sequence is TGTGCCAGCAGCTTTCGACAGGGGGCCCTTGCCTACGAGCAGTACTTC.

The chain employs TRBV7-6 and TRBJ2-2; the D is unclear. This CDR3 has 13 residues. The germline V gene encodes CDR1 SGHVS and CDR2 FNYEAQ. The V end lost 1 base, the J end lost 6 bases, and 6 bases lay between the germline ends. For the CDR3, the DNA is TGTGCCAGCAGCTTAGTATCAGCCGGGGAGCTGTTTTTT. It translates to CASSLVSAGELFF. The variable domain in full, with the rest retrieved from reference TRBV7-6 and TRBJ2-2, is GAGVSQSPRYKVTKRGQDVALRCDPISGHVSLYWYRQALGQGPEFLTYFNYEAQQDKSGLPNDRFSAERPEGSISTLTIQRTEQRDSAMYRCASSLVSAGELFFGEGSRLTVL.